This T cell receptor beta chain was retrieved from a study of T cell repertoires in cytomegalovirus infection. Study conclusions and caveats: The study found HLA-C-restricted CMV-specific TCR beta clonotypes dominating the ex vivo response. The cumulative frequency of public TCR beta families distinguished individuals who carried CMV together with the relevant HLA.

Trimming shortened V by 8 bases and J by 0 bases, and 7 bases separated the two germline ends. The CDR3 runs 12 residues. The germline CDR1 and CDR2 sequences are MDHEN and SYDVKM. From the reads, TCRdb called clonotypes with MiXCR, one entry per CDR3 protein. The data contain over 300,000 distinct CDR3 sequences, roughly 15% of them singletons. This clonotype was recorded a few times. What it binds is unknown. The receptor's source is a human donor in good health (CMV status not recorded). Some clones in this sample may be carry-over from other donors' samples. J is TRBJ1-2 and V is TRBV28; D not certain. Sequences were obtained from PBMCs. The CDR3 nucleotides read TGTGCCAGCGCCGCGGCTAACTATGGCTACACCTTC. Translating gives CASAAANYGYTF.